This TCR beta chain is drawn from a study of blood T cell repertoires in COVID-19. Overall study context: Sites across the United States, Italy and Spain contributed samples from acute and convalescent COVID-19.

This clone was picked up one time. Germline CDR1 is SGHTA and CDR2 is FQGNSA. The CDR3 is 14 amino acids. Unmatched junction bases numbered 2, after V lost 1 base and J lost 7 bases. Methods used by the authors: Nucleated cell number was recorded as an estimate derived from reference gene primer amplification. Clones were sequenced by immunoSEQ multiplex PCR, and TCRdb holds only the in-frame ones, with some missing. V and J calls and clone size come straight from that table; D and trimming were deduced from the DNA. The sample carries about 24,000 clones, 87% recorded once. The sample taken for sequencing was peripheral blood. The chain employs TRBV7-2 and TRBJ2-2; 8 bases match TRBD2. The sequence derives from a human donor with active COVID-19. The donor label of this sample is uncertain. The CDR3 sequence is CASSLEREHGELFF. The DNA of the CDR3 is TGTGCCAGCAGCTTAGAGCGGGAGCACGGGGAGCTGTTTTTT.